Listed below are T cell receptor beta chains from one sample, sequenced in a study of blood T cell repertoires in COVID-19. Sequencing was performed with immunoSEQ multiplex PCR; in TCRdb, only in-frame clones are kept and a portion is missing. Here the sample spans approximately 280,000 clones, 70% to 85% being singletons. The sequencing sample was made of peripheral blood. These receptors originate from a human donor with COVID-19, enrolled during active disease. The donor label of this sample is uncertain. The CDR3 runs from the conserved cysteine through the conserved F or W. A D gene is named only where the DNA matches it firmly. Clone sizes are given selectively: once, few, many, or a class where the clone is expanded.

CDR3 protein,CDR3 DNA,clone size,D gene,J gene,V gene
CASSTQGIGYEQYF,TGTGCCAGTAGTACGCAGGGGATTGGCTACGAGCAGTACTTC,NA,NA,TRBJ2-7,TRBV19
CSVGSGRSYEQYF,TGCAGCGTCGGTAGCGGGAGGTCCTACGAGCAGTACTTC,NA,TRBD2,TRBJ2-7,TRBV29-1
CAITIGGGQETQYF,TGTGCCATTACGATCGGGGGGGGACAAGAGACCCAGTACTTC,once,TRBD2,TRBJ2-5,TRBV5-4
CASSPGAGAGEKLFF,TGTGCCAGCTCACCGGGTGCGGGGGCTGGGGAAAAACTGTTTTTT,NA,NA,TRBJ1-4,TRBV18
CASSFSGSPDTQYF,TGCGCCAGCAGCTTCAGCGGGAGCCCAGATACGCAGTATTTT,NA,TRBD2,TRBJ2-3,TRBV5-1
CSASRQGSVGYTF,TGCAGTGCTAGTCGGCAGGGAAGTGTGGGCTACACCTTC,NA,NA,TRBJ1-2,TRBV20-1
CSVGGTSVYNEQFF,TGCAGCGTTGGTGGGACTAGCGTATACAATGAGCAGTTCTTC,few,TRBD2,TRBJ2-1,TRBV29-1
CASSRPGQGTDTQYF,TGTGCCAGCAGTCGTCCGGGACAGGGAACAGATACGCAGTATTTT,NA,TRBD1,TRBJ2-3,TRBV3-1/TRBV3-2
CASRVRLGLAGSWGEQFF,TGTGCCAGCAGGGTTCGTCTGGGACTAGCGGGATCCTGGGGTGAGCAGTTCTTC,NA,TRBD2,TRBJ2-1,TRBV27
CASSLVQGTNTEAFF,TGCGCCAGCAGCTTGGTCCAGGGAACGAACACTGAAGCTTTCTTT,NA,NA,TRBJ1-1,TRBV5-1
CSARDYAEAFF,TGCAGTGCTAGAGATTATGCTGAAGCTTTCTTT,NA,NA,TRBJ1-1,TRBV20-1